This T cell receptor (beta chain) was retrieved from a study of OX40 agonist ivuxolimab in advanced cancers. Broadly, across the study: Ivuxolimab was a fully human IgG2 agonistic monoclonal antibody targeting the costimulatory receptor OX40 (CD134). Intravenous ivuxolimab was administered to patients every 2 weeks at six dose levels: 0.01, 0.1, 0.3, 1.5, 3 and 10 mg/kg. Of the approximately 54 patients in dose escalation, some 20 had hepatocellular carcinoma, about 15 had melanoma, 9 had renal cell carcinoma and 9 had head and neck cancer. A male proportion of 70% to 90% and a mean age of about 60 years, ranging from roughly 23 to 80, were recorded for the dose-escalation cohort. Prior anti-PD-1, anti-PD-L1 or anti-CTLA-4 therapy was permitted, and 40% of dose-escalation patients had received checkpoint inhibitors. Partial responses occurred in three dose-escalation patients, of whom one had hepatocellular carcinoma and two had cutaneous melanoma. Peripheral TCRbeta sequencing aimed to test whether ivuxolimab altered TCR sequence diversity and caused clonal T-cell expansion. The monotherapy dose-escalation portion (N ≈ 50 patients) of the phase I ivuxolimab trial is reported in the paper.

Trimming removed 8 bases from V and 3 bases from J, leaving 12 bases between the germline ends. Counted from cysteine to phenylalanine, this CDR3 has 13 amino acids. Of the read, only the CDR3 DNA is kept; its 39 bases are in frame from base 1. According to the germline V gene (reference sequence), CDR1 reads SGHNT and CDR2 reads YYREEE. The research as a whole found: In partial responders in the 0.1-3.0 mg/kg groups, normalized peripheral clonal expansion was found to be among the lowest, especially among CD8+ T cells. At doses from 0.1 to 3.0 mg/kg, clonal expansion was seen in both CD4+ and CD8+ blood T cells between baseline and week 6. After ivuxolimab, CD8+ T cells had more expanded clones than CD4+ T cells on average. Low levels of normalized T-cell clonal expansion were also seen in some patients who did not respond. Antigen specificity was not determined for the clonally expanded peripheral T cells.

For sequencing of the TCRbeta CDR3 region, genomic DNA was extracted from the sorted cells. The immunoSEQ Assay was used to sequence the TCRbeta CDR3 regions. In its TCRdb copy, this immuneACCESS table keeps in-frame sequences only and misses some clones. Where compared with another copy, unresolved V genes explain less than half of these, and the others have no known cause. In this sample the table shows fewer than 25,000 clones, about four fifths of which occur a single time. About 28% of the sample is in the top ten clones. The trial excluded patients who had a history of autoimmune disease or were on systemic immunosuppression. In every dose cohort, peripheral blood was drawn for TCR sequencing at baseline, cycle 4 day 1, and cycle 7 day 1. Samples were obtained from an open-label, multicenter, first-in-human phase I dose-escalation trial of ivuxolimab. Adults with locally advanced or metastatic head and neck squamous cell, hepatocellular, melanoma or renal cell carcinoma were enrolled in the trial. Before TCR sequencing, CD4+ T cells and CD8+ T cells from peripheral blood were sorted into separate populations.

Regarding this clone: This receptor's antigen is unknown. No much larger clone exists at a distance of one base, and base qualities are not known.

Sequenced material: CD4+ or CD8+ T cells sorted from blood, taken in a trial of the OX40 agonist ivuxolimab. The chain is encoded by TRBV5-4 joined to TRBJ2-1; no D gene call is confident. This receptor was taken from an adult with an advanced solid tumor such as melanoma, head and neck, liver or kidney cancer. The bases read TGTGCCAGTCGCTTCGAAAGCTACAATGAGCAGTTCTTC. This gives the protein CASRFESYNEQFF. The full variable domain, with segments outside the CDR3 supplied by the reference TRBV5-4 and TRBJ2-1 proteins, appears as ETGVTQSPTHLIKTRGQQVTLRCSSQSGHNTVSWYQQALGQGPQFIFQYYREEENGRGNFPPRFSGLQFPNYSSELNVNALELDDSALYLCASRFESYNEQFFGPGTRLTVL.